Detailed here is one T cell receptor beta chain. Its antigen is unidentified. This specimen comes from a study of T-cell memory formation after mild COVID-19. Study-wide results and caveats: Day 15 to 85 contracting clones showed balanced CD4/CD8; day 15 to 37 expanders favored CD4+. Specificity for SARS-CoV-2 was not confirmed among the second-wave clones peaking on day 37.

Sample barcodes and UMIs were carried by the TCR alpha and TCR beta cDNA libraries that 5'RACE generated with constant-segment primers. TCRdb analysed the 5' RACE reads with MiXCR anew, one entry per CDR3 protein. The data hold fewer than 650,000 distinct CDR3 sequences, with around 16% observed a single time. After removal of 4 bases from V and 6 bases from J, the junction contained 8 bases not matched to a gene. CDR3 length: 14 residues. Germline-derived CDR1 and CDR2 are SGHRS and YFSETQ. The sequenced sample was PBMCs or a T cell subset sorted from them (not recorded which). The V gene is TRBV5-1, the J gene TRBJ1-1; the match to TRBD1 covers 8 bases. The source is an adult woman who had mild COVID-19 (a few samples of this study predate the infection). Cell type and time point are not known. CDR3 loop: CASSLGQGTSEAFF. The CDR3 nucleotides read TGCGCCAGCAGCCTCGGACAGGGTACTTCTGAAGCTTTCTTT.